This T cell receptor beta chain was documented in a study of shared clonotypes between healthy human individuals (dated by TCRdb to 2019 to 2021). Context from the whole study: The cohort comprised a couple of women and a few men aged 18 to 49 years. For each donor, CD4 naive and CD4 memory were each run on three plates, CD8 naive on two plates, and CD8 memory on one plate. Between about 0.9 and 8.9 billion PBMCs per donor were obtained by leukapheresis. To increase sequencing depth and limit assay-specific biases, different laboratories used diverse techniques to prepare libraries and sequence TCR repertoires. To estimate repertoire size and how much clonotype sharing occurs between individuals, the study deeply sequenced the blood TCR repertoires of five healthy adults. Points the paper makes about the study in general: Higher generation probabilities were observed for clonotypes shared by all four sorted-subset donors than for non-shared clonotypes. Sampling was restricted to blood, and TCR repertoires in tissue are likely to differ from TCR repertoires in blood. Based on pairwise subsampling, the degree of clonotype sharing among donors was expected to be affected by sequencing depth. Naive subsets generally had larger estimated clonotype richness than memory subsets did. About 5% of naive CD4, roughly 3.5% of naive CD8, around 2.3% of memory CD4, and 0.4% of memory CD8 clonotypes were shared across several donors. The small number of donors limited the genetic and exposure-history diversity represented. Rarefaction of sorted-subset datasets indicated incomplete sequencing despite the large sequencing depth.

The donors were healthy, HIV-negative adults who had no recently reported acute infections or vaccinations. Every donor was a Caucasian adult living in Nashville, Tennessee, USA. CD4+ T cells were enriched by magnetic negative selection; naive cells were then positively selected on CD45RA, and the negative fraction formed the memory subset. Blood was collected by leukapheresis, and PBMCs were isolated by Ficoll-Histopaque density gradient centrifugation and then cryopreserved in liquid nitrogen vapor phase. Analytical flow cytometry was used to check the purity and quantity of every magnetically sorted T cell population. Each sorted fraction had its genomic DNA isolated and then quantified by UV absorbance on a Nanodrop 2000c. CDR3 length: 17 amino acids, cysteine to phenylalanine. The only DNA kept is the CDR3, 51 bases in frame from the first base. The germline V gene (reference sequence) gives CDR1 as SEHNR and CDR2 as FQNEAQ. V is cut back by 1 base and J by 3 bases, with 11 bases in the junction unmatched.

TCR CDR3 regions were amplified from genomic DNA by multiplex PCR using the deep immunoSEQ assay. For each cell subset, the extracted genomic DNA was distributed evenly across all wells of several immunoSEQ 96-well plates, and each plate served as one replicate. Each replicate PCR for sorted subsets received approximately 220 ng genomic DNA, equal to 28,000 or so T cell genomes. The purified libraries were quantified using a Qubit 3.0 fluorometer, sized with a Bioanalyzer 2100, and then quantified again using the KAPA Library Quantification kit. Every immunoSEQ 96-well plate was sequenced on a dedicated single-read 150-cycle Illumina NextSeq 550 flow cell. Processing in the source paper ran as follows. Because the immunoSEQ output held only junctional sequences and lacked quality scores, the filtering could not match the filtering applied to full-length reads. Sequences were annotated with PyIR, a Python wrapper for IgBLAST v1.9, using IMGT germline references to assign V/J genes and CDR3. Reads were filtered out if the reads had weak V/J assignments (E-value above 1e-6), no CDR3, stop codons, out-of-frame junctions, or ambiguous translated residues. A V3J clonotype was defined by an identical inferred V gene, J gene, and CDR3 amino acid sequence. Percentage overlap between repertoires was computed as shared unique clonotypes divided by the size of the smaller repertoire. Repertoire richness was assessed with RTK rarefaction, the Chao1 estimator, and Recon v2.1 estimates of unobserved clonotypes. For all TCRbeta clonotypes obtained by the gDNA method from several donors, generation probabilities were computed with OLGA. This immuneACCESS table, as held by TCRdb, lists in-frame sequences with V and J called but not all clones. Of the missing ones, under half trace to an unresolved V gene in checked studies; the others have no known cause. The DNA gave D and trimming, while V, J and clone size come from that table. The sample data list hundreds of thousands of clones, and 74% of these were observed just once. The ten most abundant clones make up about a tenth of the sample.

A note on this clone: Its antigen has not been determined. Per-nucleotide qualities are absent, and no much larger clonotype sits a single base away.

The TCR sequence derives from a man aged 25 to 45 in good health. The sequenced material came from memory CD4+ T cells sorted from blood. Interpreted using the paper, the cell subset or site label stands for: CD45RA-negative fraction. In this chain, TRBV7-9 is recombined with TRBJ2-7, with TRBD2 matching 8 junction bases. The base sequence is TGTGCCAGCAGCTTAGGGGTTAGCGGGATGGGGGACTACGAGCAGTACTTC. Its protein reads: CASSLGVSGMGDYEQYF.